This T cell receptor (beta chain) came from a study of early T cells in non-severe SARS-CoV-2 infection (dated by TCRdb to about 2021). Looking at the study overall: TCR sequencing used bulk RNA from unsorted whole blood, so alpha and beta chains could not be paired.

Summary of the overall study and its limitations: VDJdb matching was skewed toward anti-spike CD8 responses and likely underestimated virus-specific expansions by missing private and CD4 specificities.

In regard to this clonotype: Its antigen is still unknown. It has no much larger one-base neighbor in the sample; base qualities were not kept.

The library was prepared using 5' RACE. Sequencing was carried out with a NextSeq 500. In the TCR library protocol, unique molecular identifiers were attached to individual cDNA molecules to correct for PCR bias and sequencing error. Both TCR alpha and beta chains were sequenced, and tight co-correlation was observed between alpha and beta sequence abundances in each sample. Under the source paper's analysis protocol: Decombinator V4 was used to annotate TCR sequences for V gene, J gene and CDR3. TCRs were defined as expanded if a significant change between any two time points was detected under a Poisson model with p below 0.0001. TCR abundances were normalised to the total number of TCRs sequenced per sample and expressed as counts per million. MAIT TCRs were defined by TRAV1-2 paired with TRAJ12, TRAJ20 or TRAJ33, and iNKT TCRs by TRAV10 paired with TRAJ18. VDJdb, accessed 1 November 2021, was searched for CMV, EBV and SARS-CoV-2 annotated TCRs, excluding TCRs annotated for multiple antigens. In TCRdb, the public reads were trimmed at Q25 with fastp and aligned with MiXCR, with productive beta chains retained. Rows matching on CDR3 protein sequence are summarized as one entry with the most common DNA and genes. TCRdb, not the authors, supplied the V and J calls. For this sample there are approximately 80,000 distinct CDR3 sequences; 10% to 15% appear just once. About 3.5% of the sample is held by the ten biggest clonotypes.

The study was a case-control design nested within a healthcare worker cohort in London, UK, with weekly nasopharyngeal swab PCR tests and blood sampling. Healthcare workers were recruited between 23 and 31 March 2020, during the week of the UK lockdown, and were followed weekly for up to about 15 weeks. In the germline V gene (reference sequence), CDR1 corresponds to MNHEY and CDR2 to SMNVEV. Relative to germline, V is 5 bases shorter and J is 3 bases shorter, with 17 bases between their ends. The CDR3 goes from the cysteine to the phenylalanine over 16 residues. Only CDR3 DNA remains: 48 bases, in frame from the first base.

The TCR comes from an adult who was a healthcare worker with PCR-confirmed SARS-CoV-2 infection or an uninfected control (not recorded which). Recombination connected TRBV27 to TRBJ1-5; the D gene is possibly TRBD1, with 6 bases matching. The sequenced material came from whole blood. The DNA is as follows: TGTGCCAGCAGTCCAAATTCCGGGGGCCTCAATCAGCCCCAGCATTTT. This gives the protein CASSPNSGGLNQPQHF.